This T cell receptor beta chain came from a study of naive and memory T cell subsets. This clonotype was counted only a few times. Both TRBC1 and TRBC2 were covered by a beta constant-region primer of two equimolar oligonucleotides. From the UMI-ligation and nested PCR reads, TCRdb called clonotypes with MiXCR, one entry per CDR3 protein. The sample holds about 21,000 distinct CDR3 sequences; about 10% are singletons and the top ten take 18%. This receptor was identified in a human donor in good health. Sample: central memory CD8+ T cells from blood.

DNA of the CDR3: TGTGCCAGCGGTCGCTCCTATAATTCACCCCTCCACTTT. Translation gives CASGRSYNSPLHF. The V and J genes are TRBV9 and TRBJ1-6; D not resolved. V lost 7 bases to trimming and J lost 0 bases, with 5 bases between them. The germline CDR1 and CDR2 sequences are SGDLS and YYNGEE. CDR3 length: 13 amino acids.